The 9 T cell receptor beta chains presented below share a single source sample, sequenced in a study of T cell changes during pregnancy in multiple sclerosis. Clones were sequenced by immunoSEQ multiplex PCR, and TCRdb holds only the in-frame ones, with some missing. The sample lists tens of thousands of clones, more than 75% occurring once. The specimen comprised CD8+ T cells from peripheral blood mononuclear cells, sampled after pregnancy. These receptors all stem from a female donor in good health, enrolled as a control in a pregnancy study.

The chain combines TRBV21-1 with TRBJ1-2. TRBV21-1 is assigned pseudogene status. The CDR3 sequence is 17 residues long. For the CDR3, the DNA is TGTGCCAGCAGCAAAGGGAAGAACTCGGGTTTGTACGATGGCTACACCTTC. Translating gives CASSKGKNSGLYDGYTF.

The chain carries TRBV4-3 and TRBJ1-1, with a tentative D call TRBD1 (5 bases). Germline CDR1 reads LGHNA; CDR2 reads YSLEER. The CDR3 length is 16 residues. Trimming pared 3 bases from V and 5 bases from J, leaving 19 bases between. CDR3 nucleotides: TGCGCCAGCAGCCATTGGAGGGGTGAGGGTGAGACTGAAGCTTTCTTT. Encoded protein: CASSHWRGEGETEAFF.

In nucleotides, the CDR3 is TGTGCCAGCAGTTTCGGAATGCAGGAGAACACCGGGGAGCTGTTTTTT. It yields the protein CASSFGMQENTGELFF. The chain combines TRBV27 with TRBJ2-2; the D is unclear. CDR3 size: 16 residues. Germline loops: CDR1 MNHEY, CDR2 SMNVEV (reference sequence). V was clipped by 3 bases and J by 1 base, with 12 bases between them.

V gene TRBV12-5 combines with J gene TRBJ2-5; 8 nucleotides match TRBD1. The CDR3 sequence is 13 residues long. Trimming at V came to 6 bases and at J to 5 bases, leaving 5 bases not matched to a gene. Germline V gives CDR1 LGHNT, CDR2 FRNRAP. CDR3 region: CASGRTGLETQYF. CDR3 DNA sequence: TGTGCTAGTGGCAGGACAGGGTTGGAGACCCAGTACTTC. The full variable domain, completed using reference TRBV12-5 and TRBJ2-5, is DARVTQTPRHKVTEMGQEVTMRCQPILGHNTVFWYRQTMMQGLELLAYFRNRAPLDDSGMPKDRFSAEMPDATLATLKIQPSEPRDSAVYFCASGRTGLETQYFGPGTRLLVL.

This sequence joins TRBV6-1 and TRBJ1-2; TRBD1 aligns across 7 bases. Germline V gene sequence: CDR1 MNHNS, CDR2 SASEGT. This CDR3 region has 15 residues. V was clipped by 1 base and J by 4 bases; unmatched bases: 6. The CDR3 DNA reads as TGTGCCAGCAGTGAAGGAGGGGACAGCCTCTATGGCTACACCTTC. Amino acid sequence: CASSEGGDSLYGYTF.

This rearrangement joins TRBV6-5 to TRBJ2-3; D perhaps matches TRBD2 (6 bases). With 2 bases removed from V and 0 bases from J, the gap between germline ends came to 9 bases. In germline, CDR1 is MNHEY, CDR2 SVGAGI. The CDR3 sequence is 15 residues long. CDR3 coding DNA: TGTGCCAGCAGTTACCTCCGGGGGAGCACAGATACGCAGTATTTT. This encodes CASSYLRGSTDTQYF.

DNA of the CDR3: TGTGCCAGCAGCCAAGATGGAGCCTATACCGTTTCAACTAATGAAAAACTGTTTTTT. It specifies CASSQDGAYTVSTNEKLFF. J is TRBJ1-4 and V is TRBV4-2; no firm D call. The V gene lost 0 bases and the J gene lost 0 bases, with 17 bases spanning the gap. CDR3 length equals 19 residues. Germline assignment: CDR1 LGHNA and CDR2 YNFKEQ.

The chain recombines TRBV5-1 with TRBJ1-6, with D perhaps TRBD1 (5 bases). The CDR3 runs to 15 residues. Germline loops: CDR1 SGHRS, CDR2 YFSETQ. Trimming took 0 bases from V and 16 from J, leaving 20 bases between them. The CDR3 DNA sequence: TGCGCCAGCAGCTTGGCCGGAGGACAAGGGGAGGCTCTCCACTTT. Protein product: CASSLAGGQGEALHF. Combining the CDR3 with reference TRBV5-1 and TRBJ1-6 gives the whole variable domain KAGVTQTPRYLIKTRGQQVTLSCSPISGHRSVSWYQQTPGQGLQFLFEYFSETQRNKGNFPGRFSGRQFSNSRSEMNVSTLELGDSALYLCASSLAGGQGEALHFGNGTRLTVT.

The chain recombines TRBV14 with TRBJ1-4, with 10 nucleotides matching TRBD1. Germline loops: CDR1 SGHDN, CDR2 FVKESK. V was clipped by 6 bases and J by 12 bases; unmatched bases: 10. This CDR3 region has 14 residues. In DNA form, the CDR3 reads TGTGCCAGCAGTCAACGGGACAGGGGATTTGAACTGTTTTTT. It is translated as CASSQRDRGFELFF.